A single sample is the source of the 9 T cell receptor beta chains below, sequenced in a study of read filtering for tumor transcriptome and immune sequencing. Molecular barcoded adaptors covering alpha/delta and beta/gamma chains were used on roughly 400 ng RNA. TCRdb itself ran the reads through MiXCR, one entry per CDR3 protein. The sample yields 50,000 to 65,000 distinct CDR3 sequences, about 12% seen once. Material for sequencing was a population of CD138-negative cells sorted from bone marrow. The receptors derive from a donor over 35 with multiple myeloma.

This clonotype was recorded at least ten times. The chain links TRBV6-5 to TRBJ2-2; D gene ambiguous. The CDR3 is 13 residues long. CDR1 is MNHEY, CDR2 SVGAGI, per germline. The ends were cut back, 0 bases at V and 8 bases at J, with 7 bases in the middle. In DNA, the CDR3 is TGTGCCAGCAGTTACTCGTACCGGGGGGAGCTGTTTTTT. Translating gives CASSYSYRGELFF.

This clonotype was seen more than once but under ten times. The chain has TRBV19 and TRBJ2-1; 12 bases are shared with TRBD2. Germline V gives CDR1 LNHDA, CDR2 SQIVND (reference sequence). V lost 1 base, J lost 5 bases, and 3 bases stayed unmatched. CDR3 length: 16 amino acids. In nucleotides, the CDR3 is TGTGCCAGTAGTATAGTGGGACTAGCGGGTAACAATGAGCAGTTCTTC. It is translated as CASSIVGLAGNNEQFF.

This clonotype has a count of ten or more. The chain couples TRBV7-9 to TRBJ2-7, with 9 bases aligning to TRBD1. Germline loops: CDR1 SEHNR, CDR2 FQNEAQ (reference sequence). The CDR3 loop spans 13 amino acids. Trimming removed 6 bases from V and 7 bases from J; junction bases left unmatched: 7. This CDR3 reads CASRTGTGSEQYF. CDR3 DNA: TGTGCCAGCAGGACTGGGACAGGGAGTGAGCAGTACTTC.

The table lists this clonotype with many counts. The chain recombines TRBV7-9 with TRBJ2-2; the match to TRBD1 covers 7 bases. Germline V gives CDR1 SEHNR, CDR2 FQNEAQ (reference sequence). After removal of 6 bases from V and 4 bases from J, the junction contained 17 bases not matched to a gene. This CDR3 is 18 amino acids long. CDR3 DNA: TGTGCCAGCAGGTCTAACCCGGGACAGCCGATGTTCACCGGGGAGCTGTTTTTT. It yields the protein CASRSNPGQPMFTGELFF.

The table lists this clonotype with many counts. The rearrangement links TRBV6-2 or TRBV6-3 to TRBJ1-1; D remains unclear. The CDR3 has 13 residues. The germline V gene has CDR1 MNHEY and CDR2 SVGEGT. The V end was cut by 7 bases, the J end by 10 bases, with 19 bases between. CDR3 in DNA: TGTGCCAGCAACACTCAAGGGTATTTGGCAGCTTTCTTT. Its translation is CASNTQGYLAAFF.

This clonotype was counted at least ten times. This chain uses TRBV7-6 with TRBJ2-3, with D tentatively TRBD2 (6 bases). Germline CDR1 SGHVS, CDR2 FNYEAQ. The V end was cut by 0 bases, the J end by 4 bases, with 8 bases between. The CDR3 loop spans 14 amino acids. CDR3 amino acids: CASSLAEGPDTQYF. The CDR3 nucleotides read TGTGCCAGCAGCTTAGCGGAGGGGCCAGATACGCAGTATTTT.

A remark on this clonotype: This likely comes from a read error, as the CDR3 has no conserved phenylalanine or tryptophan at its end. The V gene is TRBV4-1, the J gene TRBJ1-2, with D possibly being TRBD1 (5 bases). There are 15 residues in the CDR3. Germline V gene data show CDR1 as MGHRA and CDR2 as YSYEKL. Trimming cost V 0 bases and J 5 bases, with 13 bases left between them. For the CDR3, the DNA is TGCGCCAGCAGCCAAGAAGTACAGGATTTGTATGGCTACACCGTC. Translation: CASSQEVQDLYGYTV.

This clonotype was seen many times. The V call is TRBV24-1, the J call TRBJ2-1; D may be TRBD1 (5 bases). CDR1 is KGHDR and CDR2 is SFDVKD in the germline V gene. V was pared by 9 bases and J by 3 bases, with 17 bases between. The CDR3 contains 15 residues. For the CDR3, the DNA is TGTGCCACCCGAGACAGCGAAGGTAACTACAATGAGCAGTTCTTC. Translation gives CATRDSEGNYNEQFF.

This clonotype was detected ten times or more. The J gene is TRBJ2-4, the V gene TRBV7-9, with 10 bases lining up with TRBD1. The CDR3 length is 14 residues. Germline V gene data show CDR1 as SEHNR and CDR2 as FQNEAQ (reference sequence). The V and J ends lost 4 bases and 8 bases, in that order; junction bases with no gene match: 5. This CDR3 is CASSSPGQGDIQYF. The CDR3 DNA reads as TGTGCCAGCAGCTCCCCCGGACAGGGGGACATTCAGTACTTC.